The 13 T cell receptor beta chains below all came from one sample that was sequenced in a study of persistence of HIV-infected CD4 T cells. Cells were stimulated with CMV-infected fibroblast lysates at roughly 9.1 ug/mL. Sorted nonresponding memory CD4+ T cells were CD40L-negative, CD69-negative, CD45RO-high. Sequencing used immunoSEQ version 4 in survey mode. Libraries were prepared by immunoSEQ multiplex PCR; TCRdb keeps only in-frame clonotypes and omits some of them. The sample shows 25,000 to 30,000 clones, 78% of them seen only once. The antigens these receptors bind are not known. This specimen consisted of CD4+ T cells sorted from PBMCs after roughly 18-hour stimulation, obtained from a patient who received antiretroviral therapy. The source is an adult woman with HIV who was CMV-seropositive.

The rearrangement joins TRBV6-4 to TRBJ1-6; 7 bases are shared with TRBD1. Trimming at V came to 3 bases and at J to 10 bases, leaving 3 bases not matched to a gene. The CDR3 is 13 residues long. CDR1 and CDR2 from the germline V gene are MRHNA and SNTAGT. CDR3 DNA sequence: TGTGCCAGCAGTGAGTACAGGGGATCACCCCTCCACTTT. Its protein product is CASSEYRGSPLHF.

The rearrangement joins TRBV7-2 to TRBJ2-7; tentatively, D is TRBD1 (6 bases). This CDR3 is built from 14 residues. In germline, CDR1 is SGHTA, CDR2 FQGNSA. The V end lost 5 bases, the J end lost 5 bases, and 16 bases lay between the germline ends. CDR3 nucleotides: TGTGCCAGCAGCGACCAGGGGATTGGCGACGAGCAGTACGTC. Protein sequence: CASSDQGIGDEQYV.

This chain connects TRBV7-8 to TRBJ1-6; no definite D call. In germline, CDR1 is SGHVS, CDR2 FQNEAQ. The CDR3 consists of 16 residues. V dropped 4 bases and J dropped 7 bases, with 17 bases sitting between them. In nucleotides, the CDR3 is TGTGCCAGCAGCTCCCCGGGATTGGGAGAGAATTCACCCCTCCACTTT. It encodes CASSSPGLGENSPLHF.

The rearrangement uses TRBV5-4 and TRBJ1-1; 9 bases align to TRBD1. CDR1 is SGHNT and CDR2 is YYREEE in the germline V gene (reference sequence). V was clipped by 6 bases and J by 1 base; unmatched bases: 10. This CDR3 has 16 residues. In nucleotides, the CDR3 is TGTGCCAGCACCCCCGGACAGGGGATGAAGAACACTGAAGCTTTCTTT. It specifies CASTPGQGMKNTEAFF.

The genes are TRBV6-4 and TRBJ1-1; 8 nucleotides line up with TRBD1. Trimming took 5 bases from V and 1 from J; bases not matched to a gene: 3. The CDR3 loop spans 14 amino acids. The germline V gene encodes CDR1 MRHNA and CDR2 SNTAGT. CDR3 sequence: CASSTGQGNTEAFF. DNA of the CDR3: TGTGCCAGCAGTACAGGACAGGGGAACACTGAAGCTTTCTTT.

This chain links TRBV11-1 with TRBJ2-3, with a weak D call TRBD2 (5 bases). Trimming took off 3 bases at V and 5 bases at J, with 15 bases between the two ends. This CDR3 has 15 residues. Germline lookup yields CDR1 SGHAT and CDR2 FQDESV (reference sequence). Here the CDR3 DNA reads TGTGCCAGCAGCTTTTTAGAGGGTTTAGGAGATACGCAGTATTTT. Protein: CASSFLEGLGDTQYF. Using reference TRBV11-1 and TRBJ2-3 for the parts outside the CDR3, the full variable domain is EAEVAQSPRYKITEKSQAVAFWCDPISGHATLYWYRQILGQGPELLVQFQDESVVDDSQLPKDRFSAERLKGVDSTLKIQPAELGDSAMYLCASSFLEGLGDTQYFGPGTRLTVL.

The chain employs TRBV5-4 and TRBJ1-6, with no clear D. CDR1 is SGHNT, CDR2 YYREEE, per germline (reference sequence). The CDR3 loop spans 14 amino acids. The V end lost 0 bases, the J end lost 5 bases, and 6 bases lay between the germline ends. The CDR3 loop reads CASSLGGNNSPLHF. In DNA form, the CDR3 reads TGTGCCAGCAGCTTGGGAGGGAATAATTCACCCCTCCACTTT.

This clone has only one observation. CDR3 bases: TGTGCTAGTGGTTTGGCCCAGGGGAACACTGAAGCTTTCTTT. Its translation is CASGLAQGNTEAFF. The J gene is TRBJ1-1, the V gene TRBV12-5; possibly TRBD1 for D (5 bases). The CDR3 has 14 amino acids. V lost 1 base and J 1 base, leaving 7 bases between the germline ends. Per the germline V gene, CDR1 is LGHNT and CDR2 is FRNRAP. Combining the CDR3 with reference TRBV12-5 and TRBJ1-1 gives the whole variable domain DARVTQTPRHKVTEMGQEVTMRCQPILGHNTVFWYRQTMMQGLELLAYFRNRAPLDDSGMPKDRFSAEMPDATLATLKIQPSEPRDSAVYFCASGLAQGNTEAFFGQGTRLTVV.

V gene TRBV24-1 combines with J gene TRBJ2-3; D uncertain. V lost 3 bases and J 2 bases, leaving 14 bases between the germline ends. The CDR3 length is 16 residues. Germline CDR1 is KGHDR and CDR2 is SFDVKD. In nucleotides, the CDR3 is TGTGCCACCAGTGATCCCCGCCCAGAATTCACAGATACGCAGTATTTT. This translates into CATSDPRPEFTDTQYF.

The chain links TRBV10-1 to TRBJ2-3; either TRBD1 or TRBD2 may fit D (5 bases each). The CDR3 extends over 15 amino acids. In germline, CDR1 is WNHNN, CDR2 SYGVQD (reference sequence). V shed 2 bases and J shed 1 base, with 10 bases lying between them. For the CDR3, the DNA is TGCGCCAGCAGTGAGAGGATGGGGGGCACAGATACGCAGTATTTT. The encoded protein is CASSERMGGTDTQYF.

The CDR3 protein is CASSETAGGGYTF. CDR3 in DNA: TGTGCCAGCAGTGAAACGGCAGGGGGCGGCTACACCTTC. V is TRBV2 and J is TRBJ1-2; 8 nucleotides agree with TRBD1. There are 13 residues in the CDR3. The germline V gene has CDR1 SNHLY and CDR2 FYNNEI. The J segment lost 8 bases and the V segment lost 2 bases, leaving 4 bases of the junction unmatched.

V and J are TRBV10-3 and TRBJ1-1; D is undetermined. Deletions cut 6 bases from V and 6 bases from J, with 11 bases between. Per germline, CDR1 ENHRY and CDR2 SYGVKD. This CDR3 is built from 12 residues. CDR3 sequence: CAIREREAEAFF. CDR3 DNA sequence: TGTGCCATCAGGGAGAGGGAAGCTGAAGCTTTCTTT.

The V call is TRBV30, the J call TRBJ1-2; 10 bases are a match to TRBD1. The CDR3 spans 15 residues. CDR1 and CDR2 (germline): GTSNPN, SVGIG (reference sequence). With 1 base clipped from V and 7 bases from J, the junction kept 9 bases outside the gene matches. The CDR3 nucleotides are TGTGCCTGGAGTGCCTGGGACAGGGGACGGTTTGGCTACACCTTC. Translation gives CAWSAWDRGRFGYTF.